Below, 14 T cell receptor beta chains from the same sample are listed, as sequenced in a study of glioma-infiltrating T cells after dendritic cell vaccination. Repertoires were generated with immunoSEQ multiplex PCR, while TCRdb's copy carries only in-frame clones and drops some. Among some 100,000 clones, 79% were seen once, and the ten largest hold 6%. The source material was blood, sampled before dendritic cell vaccination. These receptor sequences come from a human donor with glioblastoma.

The CDR3 here is CASSVVSGRTDTQYF. The CDR3 DNA follows: TGCGCCAGCAGTGTGGTTAGCGGGAGGACAGATACGCAGTATTTT. The rearrangement uses TRBV10-2 and TRBJ2-3; 10 bases align to TRBD2. Germline CDR1 reads WSHSY; CDR2 reads SAAADI. CDR3 size: 15 residues. The ends lost 4 bases at V and 3 bases at J; junction bases unmatched: 4.

V is TRBV7-7 and J is TRBJ1-2, with a weak D call TRBD1 (6 bases). This CDR3 region has 13 residues. The germline CDR1 and CDR2 sequences are SSHAT and FNYEAQ (reference sequence). The CDR3 bases are TGTGCTACCTCTCGGTGGGCAGGGGATGGCTACACCTTC. It translates to CATSRWAGDGYTF.

The chain uses TRBV5-1 and TRBJ2-7, with 8 positions matching TRBD2. Germline V gives CDR1 SGHRS, CDR2 YFSETQ. The CDR3 loop spans 15 amino acids. The J segment lost 4 bases and the V segment lost 1 base, leaving 7 bases of the junction unmatched. This CDR3 reads CASSLTLSSGYEQYF. The DNA for the CDR3 is TGCGCCAGCAGCTTGACTTTGTCTAGCGGGTACGAGCAGTACTTC.

This chain uses TRBV27 with TRBJ1-2; 8 positions agree with TRBD1. Germline V lookup: CDR1 MNHEY, CDR2 SMNVEV (reference sequence). There are 12 residues in the CDR3. V dropped 6 bases and J dropped 8; count of bases not matched to a gene: 5. The CDR3 sequence: CASSSTGEGYTF. CDR3 nucleotide sequence: TGTGCCAGCAGCTCGACAGGGGAAGGCTACACCTTC.

This rearrangement joins TRBV15 to TRBJ2-1, with 13 bases fitting TRBD2. This CDR3 comprises 15 residues. Losses at the gene ends were 6 bases for V and 7 bases for J; bases not matched to a gene: 6. Per germline, CDR1 LNHNV and CDR2 YYDKDF (reference sequence). The DNA for the CDR3 is TGTGCCACCAGATCGGGACTAGCGGGGATAAATGAGCAGTTCTTC. It codes for CATRSGLAGINEQFF. The complete variable domain, with remaining parts taken from reference TRBV15 and TRBJ2-1, reads DAMVIQNPRYQVTQFGKPVTLSCSQTLNHNVMYWYQQKSSQAPKLLFHYYDKDFNNEADTPDNFQSRRPNTSFCFLDIRSPGLGDTAMYLCATRSGLAGINEQFFGPGTRLTVL.

The rearrangement uses TRBV5-1 and TRBJ2-7, with 12 nucleotides matching TRBD2. CDR1 SGHRS and CDR2 YFSETQ come from the germline V gene. V shed 2 bases, J shed 5 bases, and the junction held 11 bases outside the gene matches. This CDR3 has 17 amino acids. The DNA of the CDR3 is TGCGCCAGCAGCTTTTACCGTAGACTAGCGGGAGACCACGAGCAGTACTTC. The encoded protein is CASSFYRRLAGDHEQYF.

The chain uses TRBV27 and TRBJ1-2, with 8 bases that match TRBD1. J was trimmed by 8 bases and V by 8 bases; bases with no gene match: 13. Germline CDR1 and CDR2: MNHEY and SMNVEV (reference sequence). This CDR3 has 14 amino acids. CDR3 nucleotide sequence: TGTGCCAGCCGTCCTTCAGGGGGCGGGGACGGCTACACCTTC. Translated, it gives CASRPSGGGDGYTF.

V is TRBV19 and J is TRBJ1-2; 10 bases are shared with TRBD1. CDR1 is LNHDA, CDR2 SQIVND, per germline (reference sequence). The CDR3 totals 13 residues. The J segment lost 5 bases and the V segment lost 4 bases, leaving 1 base of the junction unmatched. CDR3 nucleotide sequence: TGTGCCAGTAGTAGGGACAGGGGTTATGGCTACACCTTC. It codes for CASSRDRGYGYTF.

This clone was seen only a few times. V and J are TRBV10-3 and TRBJ1-1; 9 bases match TRBD1. CDR3 length equals 15 residues. J was trimmed by 1 base and V by 7 bases; bases with no gene match: 7. CDR1 ENHRY and CDR2 SYGVKD come from the germline V gene. In nucleotides, the CDR3 is TGTGCCATCATGGCTTTGGGACAGGGGAACACTGAAGCTTTCTTT. This translates into CAIMALGQGNTEAFF.

The chain has TRBV30 and TRBJ1-1, with D possibly matching TRBD1 (5 bases). Germline-derived CDR1 and CDR2 are GTSNPN and SVGIG (reference sequence). The CDR3 extends over 14 amino acids. The ends were cut back, 3 bases at V and 0 bases at J, with 11 bases in the middle. The CDR3 sequence is CAWRLQEMNTEAFF. The CDR3 DNA sequence: TGTGCCTGGAGGCTACAGGAGATGAACACTGAAGCTTTCTTT.

This clone was seen only a few times. The chain uses TRBV25-1 and TRBJ1-6, with 7 bases that match TRBD1. Trimming at V came to 3 bases and at J to 6 bases, leaving 5 bases not matched to a gene. The CDR3 has 15 residues. The germline V gene has CDR1 MGHDK and CDR2 SYGVNS. CDR3 sequence: CASSDDRAGNSPLHF. Written as DNA, the CDR3 is TGTGCCAGCAGTGACGACAGGGCGGGTAATTCACCCCTCCACTTT. Complete variable domain (other parts from reference TRBV25-1 and TRBJ1-6): EADIYQTPRYLVIGTGKKITLECSQTMGHDKMYWYQQDPGMELHLIHYSYGVNSTEKGDLSSESTVSRIRTEHFPLTLESARPSHTSQYLCASSDDRAGNSPLHFGNGTRLTVT.

The CDR3 nucleotides are TGTGCCACCAGCAGAGCAGCGGGGGAACTCGAGCAGTACTTC. Amino acids: CATSRAAGELEQYF. The chain employs TRBV15 and TRBJ2-7; 8 nucleotides align to TRBD2. V dropped 1 base and J dropped 6; count of bases not matched to a gene: 5. The V gene's germline CDR1 is LNHNV and CDR2 YYDKDF (reference sequence). The CDR3 loop spans 14 amino acids. The full variable domain, with the rest looked up from reference TRBV15 and TRBJ2-7, is DAMVIQNPRYQVTQFGKPVTLSCSQTLNHNVMYWYQQKSSQAPKLLFHYYDKDFNNEADTPDNFQSRRPNTSFCFLDIRSPGLGDTAMYLCATSRAAGELEQYFGPGTRLTVT.

This chain joins TRBV5-6 and TRBJ2-3; 11 bases map to TRBD2. CDR3 length: 15 amino acids. J lost 5 bases, V lost 1 base, and 3 bases had no gene match. Germline CDR1 is SGHDT and CDR2 is YYEEEE. CDR3 sequence (DNA): TGTGCCAGCAGCTTGCGGCTAGCGGGGGGAGATACGCAGTATTTT. Translating gives CASSLRLAGGDTQYF.

CDR3 residues: CASLPTGNTEAFF. For the CDR3, the DNA is TGTGCCAGCTTGCCAACAGGGAACACTGAAGCTTTCTTT. The chain recombines TRBV25-1 with TRBJ1-1; D is perhaps TRBD1 (5 bases). Per germline, CDR1 MGHDK and CDR2 SYGVNS. The CDR3 has 13 residues. Trimming took off 8 bases at V and 1 base at J, with 11 bases between the two ends.